These 3 T cell receptor beta chains were sequenced from one sample in a study of T cell responses to AZD1222 COVID-19 vaccine. Repertoires were generated with immunoSEQ multiplex PCR, while TCRdb's copy carries only in-frame clones and drops some. The table includes fewer than 100,000 clones, around 90% detected once. The sequencing here drew on peripheral blood, taken on day 0 of AZD1222 vaccination. Receptors were obtained from an adult in good health.

The chain links TRBV28 to TRBJ1-4, with no clear D. This CDR3 is 14 amino acids long. The germline V and J ends were trimmed by 3 bases and 8 bases, with 13 bases remaining between them. Looked up from germline, CDR1 is MDHEN and CDR2 is SYDVKM. The CDR3 DNA reads TGTGCCAGCAGTTTGGAACACCCCGGGGAAAAACTGTTTTTT. Its protein product is CASSLEHPGEKLFF.

The chain has TRBV2 and TRBJ2-1; D is uncertain. Germline loops: CDR1 SNHLY, CDR2 FYNNEI. This CDR3 region has 11 residues. Trimming removed 6 bases at V and 14 bases at J, with 14 bases between. This CDR3 reads CASRQSGLEFF. CDR3 DNA: TGTGCCAGCAGGCAGTCTGGTTTGGAGTTCTTC.

This chain links TRBV5-1 with TRBJ1-2; D remains unclear. The V gene lost 5 bases and the J gene lost 3 bases, with 11 bases spanning the gap. This CDR3 has 13 residues. CDR1 is SGHRS, CDR2 YFSETQ, per germline. This CDR3 is CASRSEAHYGYTF. CDR3 nucleotide sequence: TGCGCCAGCAGGTCGGAAGCCCACTATGGCTACACCTTC.